This TCR beta chain comes out of a study of cytomegalovirus exposure and HLA in healthy donors. Study-wide findings and caveats: The authors confirmed in vitro that a few CMV-associated chains were specific for CMV antigens.

Worth noting for this clone: The antigen remains undetermined.

CDR3 length: 13 residues. Between the trimmed V and J ends, which lost 5 bases and 1 base, there was a span of 8 bases. Germline V gives CDR1 MNHNS, CDR2 SASEGT. The data were produced by immunoSEQ multiplex PCR, yet TCRdb's version contains in-frame clones alone and is incomplete. The data contain fewer than 200,000 clones, approximately 96% of them seen just once; the ten biggest clones take up more than 0.7%. The specimen sequenced was PBMCs. The genes are TRBV6-1 and TRBJ1-2; no clear D gene. The source is a woman in her late teens or twenties in good health and CMV-seronegative. The CDR3: CASSRVINYGYTF. In DNA, the CDR3 is TGTGCCAGCAGTCGCGTCATTAACTATGGCTACACCTTC.